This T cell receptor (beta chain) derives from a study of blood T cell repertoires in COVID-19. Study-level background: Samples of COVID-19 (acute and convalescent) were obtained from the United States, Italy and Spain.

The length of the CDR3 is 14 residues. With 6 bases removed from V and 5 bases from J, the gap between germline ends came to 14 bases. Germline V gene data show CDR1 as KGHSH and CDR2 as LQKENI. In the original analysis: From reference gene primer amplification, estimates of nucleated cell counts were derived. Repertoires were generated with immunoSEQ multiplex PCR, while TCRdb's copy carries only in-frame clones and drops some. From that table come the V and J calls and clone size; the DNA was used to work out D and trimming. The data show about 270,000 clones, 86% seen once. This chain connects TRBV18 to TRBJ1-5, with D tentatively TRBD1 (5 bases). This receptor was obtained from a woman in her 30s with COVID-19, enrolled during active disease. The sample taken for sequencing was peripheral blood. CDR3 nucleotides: TGTGCCAGCTCCCGGCGGCAGGGCGATCAGCCCCAGCATTTT. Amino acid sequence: CASSRRQGDQPQHF.